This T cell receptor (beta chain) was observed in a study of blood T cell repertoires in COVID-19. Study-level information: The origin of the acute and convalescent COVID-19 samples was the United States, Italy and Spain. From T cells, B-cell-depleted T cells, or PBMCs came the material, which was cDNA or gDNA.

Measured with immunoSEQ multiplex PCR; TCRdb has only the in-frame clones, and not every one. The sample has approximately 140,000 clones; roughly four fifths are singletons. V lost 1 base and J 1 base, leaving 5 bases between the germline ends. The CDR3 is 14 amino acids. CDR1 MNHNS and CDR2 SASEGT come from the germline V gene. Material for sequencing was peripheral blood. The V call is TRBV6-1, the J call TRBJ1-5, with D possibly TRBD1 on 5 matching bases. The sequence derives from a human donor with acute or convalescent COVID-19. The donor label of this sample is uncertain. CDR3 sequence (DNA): TGTGCCAGCAGTGAAGGACAGAGCAATCAGCCCCAGCATTTT. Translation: CASSEGQSNQPQHF.